The sequence of this TCR beta chain was determined in a study of blood T cell repertoires in COVID-19. The table came from immunoSEQ multiplex PCR; TCRdb's copy has only in-frame clones and leaves some out. The table lists more than 10,000 clones, roughly 90% of them singletons. Trimming removed 3 bases at V and 6 bases at J, with 11 bases between. The CDR3 spans 13 residues. Germline values: CDR1 MRHNA, CDR2 SNTAGT. This clonotype was sampled from a human donor in a cohort sampled during active COVID-19. V usage is TRBV6-4 and J usage is TRBJ1-1; D is perhaps TRBD1 (5 bases). Sequencing was done on a sample of peripheral blood. The CDR3: CASSDGWGSEAFF. In nucleotides, the CDR3 is TGTGCCAGCAGTGATGGGTGGGGCTCTGAAGCTTTCTTT.